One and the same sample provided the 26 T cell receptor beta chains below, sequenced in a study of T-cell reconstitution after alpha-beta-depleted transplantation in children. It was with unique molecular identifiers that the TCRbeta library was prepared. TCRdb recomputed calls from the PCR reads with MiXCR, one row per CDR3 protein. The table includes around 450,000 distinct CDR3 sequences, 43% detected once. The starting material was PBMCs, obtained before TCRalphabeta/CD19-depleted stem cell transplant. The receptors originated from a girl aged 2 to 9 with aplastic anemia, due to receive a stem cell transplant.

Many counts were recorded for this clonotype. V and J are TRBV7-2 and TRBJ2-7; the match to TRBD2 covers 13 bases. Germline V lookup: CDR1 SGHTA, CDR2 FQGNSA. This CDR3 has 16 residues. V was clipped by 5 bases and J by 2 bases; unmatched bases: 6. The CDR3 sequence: CASSAFGTSGAYEQYF. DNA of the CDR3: TGTGCCAGCAGCGCCTTCGGGACTAGCGGGGCCTACGAGCAGTACTTC.

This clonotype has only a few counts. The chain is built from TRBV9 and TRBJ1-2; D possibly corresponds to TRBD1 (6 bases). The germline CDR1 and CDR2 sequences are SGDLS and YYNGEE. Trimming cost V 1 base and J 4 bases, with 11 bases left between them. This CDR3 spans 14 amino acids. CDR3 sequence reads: CASSVSTGTYGYTF. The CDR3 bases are TGTGCCAGCAGCGTAAGCACAGGGACCTATGGCTACACCTTC.

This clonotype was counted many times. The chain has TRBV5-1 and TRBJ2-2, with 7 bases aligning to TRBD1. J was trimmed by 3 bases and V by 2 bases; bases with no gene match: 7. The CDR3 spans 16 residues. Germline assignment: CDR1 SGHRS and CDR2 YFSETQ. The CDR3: CASSLLGQRYTGELFF. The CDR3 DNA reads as TGCGCCAGCAGCTTACTGGGACAGCGATACACCGGGGAGCTGTTTTTT. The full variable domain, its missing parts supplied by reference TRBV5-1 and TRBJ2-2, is KAGVTQTPRYLIKTRGQQVTLSCSPISGHRSVSWYQQTPGQGLQFLFEYFSETQRNKGNFPGRFSGRQFSNSRSEMNVSTLELGDSALYLCASSLLGQRYTGELFFGEGSRLTVL.

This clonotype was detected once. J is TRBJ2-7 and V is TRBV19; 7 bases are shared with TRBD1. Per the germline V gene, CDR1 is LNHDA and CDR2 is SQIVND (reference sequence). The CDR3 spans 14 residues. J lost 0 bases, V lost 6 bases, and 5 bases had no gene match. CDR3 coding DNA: TGTGCCAGTAGGCCAGACAGGGCCTCCTACGAGCAGTACTTC. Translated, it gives CASRPDRASYEQYF.

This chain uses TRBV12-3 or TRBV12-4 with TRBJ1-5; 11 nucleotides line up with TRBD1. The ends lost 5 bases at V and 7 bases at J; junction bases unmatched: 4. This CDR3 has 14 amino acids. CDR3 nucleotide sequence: TGTGCCAGCAGTAAGGGGACAGGGGGGCAGCCCCAGCATTTT. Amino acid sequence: CASSKGTGGQPQHF.

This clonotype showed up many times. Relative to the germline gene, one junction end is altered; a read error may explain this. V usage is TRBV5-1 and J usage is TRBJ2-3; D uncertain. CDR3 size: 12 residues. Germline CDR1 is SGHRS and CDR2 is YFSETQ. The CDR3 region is CASSLAPDTQYF. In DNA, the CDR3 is TGTGCCAGCAGCTTGGCCCCAGATACGCAGTATTTT.

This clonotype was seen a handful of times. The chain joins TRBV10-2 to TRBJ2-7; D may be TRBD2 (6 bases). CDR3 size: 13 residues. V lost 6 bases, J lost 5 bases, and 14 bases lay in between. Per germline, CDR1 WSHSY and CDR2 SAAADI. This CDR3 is CASSRRGVDEQYF. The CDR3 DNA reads TGCGCCAGCAGCAGGCGGGGAGTAGACGAGCAGTACTTC.

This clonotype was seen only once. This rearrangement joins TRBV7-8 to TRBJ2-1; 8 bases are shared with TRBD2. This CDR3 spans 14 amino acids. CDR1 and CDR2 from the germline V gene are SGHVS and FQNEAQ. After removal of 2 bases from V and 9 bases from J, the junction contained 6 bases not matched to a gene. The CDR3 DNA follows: TGTGCCAGCAGCTTAACGGGGGGGCCTAGTGAGCAGTTCTTC. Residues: CASSLTGGPSEQFF.

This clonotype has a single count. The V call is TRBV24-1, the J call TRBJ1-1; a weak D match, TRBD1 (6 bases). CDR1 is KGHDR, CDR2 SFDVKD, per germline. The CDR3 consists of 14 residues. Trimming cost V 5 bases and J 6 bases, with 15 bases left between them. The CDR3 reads CATSVVRGRPEAFF. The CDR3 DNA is TGTGCCACCAGTGTCGTCAGGGGTCGGCCTGAAGCTTTCTTT.

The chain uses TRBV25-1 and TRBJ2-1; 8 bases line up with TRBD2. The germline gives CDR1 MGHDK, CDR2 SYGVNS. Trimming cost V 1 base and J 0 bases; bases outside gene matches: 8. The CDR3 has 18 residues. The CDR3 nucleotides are TGTGCCAGCAGTGAATCCGGGACTAGTCGAAGCTCCTACAATGAGCAGTTCTTC. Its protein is CASSESGTSRSSYNEQFF.

DNA of the CDR3: TGTGCCAGCAGCGTCTACAGGGGCCAAGAGACCCAGTACTTC. It specifies CASSVYRGQETQYF. This chain connects TRBV7-2 to TRBJ2-5, with 7 bases aligning to TRBD1. The CDR3 runs 14 residues. CDR1 and CDR2 from the germline V gene are SGHTA and FQGNSA. V trimming: 5 bases; J trimming: 1 base; junction bases outside the gene matches: 4.

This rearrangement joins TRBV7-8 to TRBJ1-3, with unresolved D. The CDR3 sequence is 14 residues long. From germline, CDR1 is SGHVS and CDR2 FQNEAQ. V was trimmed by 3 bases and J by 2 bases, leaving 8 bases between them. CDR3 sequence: CASSFARAGNTIYF. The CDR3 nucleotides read TGTGCCAGCAGCTTCGCCAGAGCTGGAAACACCATATATTTT.

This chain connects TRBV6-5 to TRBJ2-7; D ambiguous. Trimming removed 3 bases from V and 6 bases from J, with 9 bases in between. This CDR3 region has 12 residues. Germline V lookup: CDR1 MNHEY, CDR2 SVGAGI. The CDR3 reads CASSYGVGEQYF. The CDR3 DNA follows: TGTGCCAGCAGTTATGGGGTCGGCGAGCAGTACTTC.

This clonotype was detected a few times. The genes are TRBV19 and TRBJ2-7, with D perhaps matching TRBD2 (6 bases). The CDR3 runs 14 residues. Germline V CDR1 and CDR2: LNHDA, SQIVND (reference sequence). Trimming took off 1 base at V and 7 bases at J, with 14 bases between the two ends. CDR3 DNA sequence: TGTGCCAGTAGTATAGTCGGGAGTTCGGGGGAGCAGTACTTC. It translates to CASSIVGSSGEQYF.

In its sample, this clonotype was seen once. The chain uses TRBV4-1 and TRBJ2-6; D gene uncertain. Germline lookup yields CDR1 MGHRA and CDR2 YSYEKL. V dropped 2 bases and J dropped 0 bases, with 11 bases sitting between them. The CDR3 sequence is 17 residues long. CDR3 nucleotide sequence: TGCGCCAGCAGCCAACGGTTGCCAAGCTCTGGGGCCAACGTCCTGACTTTC. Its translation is CASSQRLPSSGANVLTF.

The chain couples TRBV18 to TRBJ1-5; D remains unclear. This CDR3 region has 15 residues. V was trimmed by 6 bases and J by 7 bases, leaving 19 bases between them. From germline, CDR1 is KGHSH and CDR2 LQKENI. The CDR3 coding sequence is TGTGCCAGCTCTTTCGGGCCGGGAGAGGGACAGCCCCAGCATTTT. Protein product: CASSFGPGEGQPQHF.

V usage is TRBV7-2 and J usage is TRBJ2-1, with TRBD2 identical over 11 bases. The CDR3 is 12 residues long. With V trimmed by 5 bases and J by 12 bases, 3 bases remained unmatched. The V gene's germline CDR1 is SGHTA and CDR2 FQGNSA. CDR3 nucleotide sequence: TGTGCCAGCAGCGTCACTAGCGGGAGGCAGTTCTTC. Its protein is CASSVTSGRQFF.

This CDR3 reads CASSEGRDRGNEQFF. The CDR3 bases are TGTGCCAGCAGTGAAGGGAGAGACAGGGGCAATGAGCAGTTCTTC. V is TRBV6-1 and J is TRBJ2-1; 8 bases fit TRBD1. CDR1 and CDR2 (germline): MNHNS, SASEGT. V shed 1 base, J shed 6 bases, and the junction held 5 bases outside the gene matches. This CDR3 spans 15 amino acids.

CDR3 coding DNA: TGTGCTAGTGGTTTGAGTCAGTACTTC. Residues: CASGLSQYF. The gene calls are TRBV12-5 and TRBJ2-7; D call uncertain. Deletions cut 2 bases from V and 10 bases from J, with 3 bases between. The CDR3 is 9 amino acids. The germline V gene has CDR1 LGHNT and CDR2 FRNRAP.

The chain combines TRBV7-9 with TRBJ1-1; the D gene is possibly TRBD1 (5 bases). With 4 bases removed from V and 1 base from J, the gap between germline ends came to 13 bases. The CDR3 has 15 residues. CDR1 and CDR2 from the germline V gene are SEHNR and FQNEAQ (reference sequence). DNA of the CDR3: TGTGCCAGCAGCTGGGACGGGGATCGGAACACTGAAGCTTTCTTT. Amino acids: CASSWDGDRNTEAFF.

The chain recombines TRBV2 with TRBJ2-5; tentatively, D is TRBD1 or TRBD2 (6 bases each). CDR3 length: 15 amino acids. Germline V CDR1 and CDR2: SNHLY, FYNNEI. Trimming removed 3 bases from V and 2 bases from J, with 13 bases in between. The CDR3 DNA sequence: TGTGCCAGCAGTGAGGTCCGGGGGCCACAAGAGACCCAGTACTTC. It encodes CASSEVRGPQETQYF.

The CDR3 DNA reads as TGTGCCAGCGGCCCACGGGACCCCTTGCCCCATGAGCAGTTCTTC. Encoded protein: CASGPRDPLPHEQFF. This chain uses TRBV6-1 with TRBJ2-1; D is possibly TRBD1 or TRBD2 (5 bases each). The V end was cut by 8 bases, the J end by 8 bases, with 22 bases between. This CDR3 comprises 15 residues. CDR1 is MNHNS, CDR2 SASEGT, per germline.

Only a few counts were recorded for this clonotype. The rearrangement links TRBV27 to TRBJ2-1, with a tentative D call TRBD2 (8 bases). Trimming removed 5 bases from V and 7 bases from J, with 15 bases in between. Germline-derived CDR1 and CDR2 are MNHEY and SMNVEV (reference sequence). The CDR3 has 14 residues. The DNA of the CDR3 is TGTGCCAGCAGTCGACAGGGACTAGTAAATGAGCAGTTCTTC. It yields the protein CASSRQGLVNEQFF.

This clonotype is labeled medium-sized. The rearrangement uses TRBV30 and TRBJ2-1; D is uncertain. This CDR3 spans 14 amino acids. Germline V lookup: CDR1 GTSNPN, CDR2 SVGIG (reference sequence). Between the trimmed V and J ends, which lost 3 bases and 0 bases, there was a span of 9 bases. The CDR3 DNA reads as TGTGCCTGGAGCCGGGTCCCCTCCTACAATGAGCAGTTCTTC. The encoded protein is CAWSRVPSYNEQFF.

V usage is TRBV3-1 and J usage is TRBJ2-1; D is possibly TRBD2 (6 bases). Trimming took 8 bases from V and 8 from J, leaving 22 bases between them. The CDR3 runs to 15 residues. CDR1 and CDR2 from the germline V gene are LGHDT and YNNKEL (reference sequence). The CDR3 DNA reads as TGTGCCAGCCAAAACGCGGGGAGGATGGGGGATGAGCAGTTCTTC. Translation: CASQNAGRMGDEQFF.

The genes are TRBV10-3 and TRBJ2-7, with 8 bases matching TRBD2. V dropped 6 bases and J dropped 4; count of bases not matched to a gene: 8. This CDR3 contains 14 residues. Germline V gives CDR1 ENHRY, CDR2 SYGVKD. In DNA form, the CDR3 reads TGTGCCATCAGCGACACGGGAGGGGGGTACGAGCAGTACTTC. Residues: CAISDTGGGYEQYF.